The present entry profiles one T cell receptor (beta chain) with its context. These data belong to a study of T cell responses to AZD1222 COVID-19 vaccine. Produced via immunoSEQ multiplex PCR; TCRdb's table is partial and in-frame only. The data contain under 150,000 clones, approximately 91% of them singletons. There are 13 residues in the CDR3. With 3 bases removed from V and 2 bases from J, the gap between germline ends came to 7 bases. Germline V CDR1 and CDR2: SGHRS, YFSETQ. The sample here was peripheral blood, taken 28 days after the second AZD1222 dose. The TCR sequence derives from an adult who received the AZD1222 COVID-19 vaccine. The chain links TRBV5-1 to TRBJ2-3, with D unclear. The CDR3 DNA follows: TGCGCCAGCAGCTCAGCCCCCACAGATACGCAGTATTTT. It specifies CASSSAPTDTQYF.